A selection of T cell receptor beta chains follows, all from one sample in a study of cytomegalovirus exposure and HLA in healthy donors. Using immunoSEQ multiplex PCR, the repertoire was profiled, and TCRdb retains in-frame clones only, with some absent. The table lists 160,000 or so clones, roughly four fifths of them singletons, with under 4% in the top ten. Sequenced material: PBMCs. The receptor set was obtained from a woman in her thirties or forties in good health and CMV-seronegative. CDR3s include the opening cysteine and the closing phenylalanine or tryptophan. The D gene is left open where the match is weak. The listing skips clone size in some rows; elsewhere it reads once, few, many or a size class.

size: .; J: TRBJ1-1; D: TRBD1; V: TRBV11-3; DNA: TGTGCCAGCAGCTTAGGGGGACAGGGAATTGGTGAAGCTTTCTTT; CDR3: CASSLGGQGIGEAFF
size: .; J: TRBJ2-7; D: .; V: TRBV29-1; DNA: TGCAGCGTTCGGCGGGGCCTCTCCTACGAGCAGTACTTC; CDR3: CSVRRGLSYEQYF
size: .; J: TRBJ1-4; D: .; V: TRBV7-9; DNA: TGTGCCAGCCTCCGGGGGGATGAAAAACTGTTTTTT; CDR3: CASLRGDEKLFF
size: once; J: TRBJ2-1; D: .; V: TRBV2; DNA: TGTGCCACCCGACGACGGGGGGCCTCCTACAATGAGCAGTTCTTC; CDR3: CATRRRGASYNEQFF
size: few; J: TRBJ2-7; D: .; V: TRBV5-1; DNA: TGCGCCAGCAGCGCGCGGGACAGATCTTTAAACGAGCAGTACTTC; CDR3: CASSARDRSLNEQYF
size: .; J: TRBJ2-7; D: TRBD1; V: TRBV5-5; DNA: TGTGCCAGCAGCTCAAGGACAGGGGGTCTCGAGCAGTACTTC; CDR3: CASSSRTGGLEQYF
size: .; J: TRBJ2-5; D: TRBD2; V: TRBV11-2; DNA: TGTGCCAGCAGCTCGCTAGCGGGGGGCCCCGGGACCCAGTACTTC; CDR3: CASSSLAGGPGTQYF
size: .; J: TRBJ2-1; D: .; V: TRBV7-5; DNA: TGTGTCAGACAGAAAAGGGGGGGGGCATGGAATGAGCAGTTCTTC; CDR3: CVRQKRGGAWNEQFF
size: .; J: TRBJ2-1; D: .; V: TRBV6-6; DNA: TGTGCCAGCAGTTACGGAGGGGGCTCAAAGCAGTTCTTC; CDR3: CASSYGGGSKQFF
size: .; J: TRBJ2-7; D: TRBD1; V: TRBV5-1; DNA: TGCGCCAGCAGCTTGGACAGGGGTTCCCACGAGCAGTACTTC; CDR3: CASSLDRGSHEQYF
size: .; J: TRBJ1-6; D: .; V: TRBV1; DNA: TGCACCCGATTAACAGGTTCGAGCTCCTATAATTCACCCCTCCACTTT; CDR3: CTRLTGSSSYNSPLHF
size: many; J: TRBJ2-1; D: .; V: TRBV5-1; DNA: TGCGCCAGCAGCTGGGGGCAGGCTAGCTCCTACAATGAGCAGTTCTTC; CDR3: CASSWGQASSYNEQFF
size: few; J: TRBJ1-6; D: .; V: TRBV7-6; DNA: TGTGCCAGCAGCTTTGGCCAGGAGGTTGACCATTCACCCCTCCACTTT; CDR3: CASSFGQEVDHSPLHF
size: once; J: TRBJ2-5; D: .; V: TRBV5-6; DNA: TGTGCCAGCAGCTCCCGGGTGGGGAGGCCTGGGGGATTAGAGACCCAGTACTTC; CDR3: CASSSRVGRPGGLETQYF
size: .; J: TRBJ2-2; D: TRBD1; V: TRBV27; DNA: TGTGCCAGCAGTTTAAGAGGGGGCTGGAGCACCGGGGAGCTGTTTTTT; CDR3: CASSLRGGWSTGELFF
size: once; J: TRBJ2-7; D: TRBD2; V: TRBV10-3; DNA: TGTGCCACCGCACGACTAGCGGCTACCTACGAGCAGTACTTC; CDR3: CATARLAATYEQYF
size: .; J: TRBJ2-7; D: TRBD1; V: TRBV5-6; DNA: TGTGCCAGCAGCTTCCAACCGACAGGGACCGAGCAGTACTTC; CDR3: CASSFQPTGTEQYF
size: .; J: TRBJ2-1; D: TRBD2; V: TRBV4-1; DNA: TGCGCCAGCAGCCCGCTAACCGGGACTAGCGGGGGGGGTCGGAATGAGCAGTTCTTC; CDR3: CASSPLTGTSGGGRNEQFF
size: .; J: TRBJ2-3; D: TRBD2; V: TRBV5-4; DNA: TGTGCCAGCAGGGCGGGACTAGCGGGGGCCGCTAGGTCAGATACGCAGTATTTT; CDR3: CASRAGLAGAARSDTQYF
size: .; J: TRBJ2-3; D: TRBD1; V: TRBV15; DNA: TGTGCCACCAGCAAAAACAGGGGGCTGAAAGATACGCAGTATTTT; CDR3: CATSKNRGLKDTQYF
size: .; J: TRBJ1-1; D: .; V: TRBV29-1; DNA: TGCAGCGCTAAGATTACCATGAACACTGAAGCTTTCTTT; CDR3: CSAKITMNTEAFF
size: .; J: TRBJ1-1; D: .; V: TRBV10-2; DNA: TGCGCCAGCAGTGTGCTGCGGCCTCGGGACACTGAAGCTTTCTTT; CDR3: CASSVLRPRDTEAFF
size: .; J: TRBJ1-3; D: .; V: TRBV6-5; DNA: TGTGCCAGCAGGGGAGGTAGATTCACTGGAAACACCATATATTTT; CDR3: CASRGGRFTGNTIYF
size: .; J: TRBJ1-6; D: TRBD1; V: TRBV28; DNA: TGTGCCAGCAGCCCACGACAGGGTCGATCACCCCTCCACTTT; CDR3: CASSPRQGRSPLHF
size: .; J: TRBJ1-4; D: .; V: TRBV5-8; DNA: TGTGCCAGCAGCTTTGGACAGCACACAACTAATGAAAAACTGTTTTTT; CDR3: CASSFGQHTTNEKLFF
size: .; J: TRBJ2-2; D: TRBD2; V: TRBV4-1; DNA: TGCGCCAGCAGCGTAGCCCGACTAGCGGGGGGGGGTAAGGGCACCGGGGAGCTGTTTTTT; CDR3: CASSVARLAGGGKGTGELFF
size: .; J: TRBJ1-1; D: TRBD1; V: TRBV7-9; DNA: TGTGCCAGCAGCCTCGAGACAGGGGGCAACACTGAAGCTTTCTTT; CDR3: CASSLETGGNTEAFF
size: .; J: TRBJ2-5; D: TRBD1; V: TRBV7-3; DNA: TGTGCCAGCAGCTGGGACAGCGAAGAGACCCAGTACTTC; CDR3: CASSWDSEETQYF
size: once; J: TRBJ1-4; D: .; V: TRBV11-2; DNA: TGTGCCAGCAGCTTGCAACTGACGGGTGAAAAACTGTTTTTT; CDR3: CASSLQLTGEKLFF
size: .; J: TRBJ2-7; D: .; V: TRBV5-1; DNA: TGCGCCAGCAGCACTACAGGTCCCCACGAGCAGTACTTC; CDR3: CASSTTGPHEQYF
size: few; J: TRBJ1-3; D: .; V: TRBV6-6; DNA: TGTGCCAGCAGTTACATGCAGGCTGGAAACACCATATATTTT; CDR3: CASSYMQAGNTIYF
size: .; J: TRBJ2-6; D: .; V: TRBV5-1; DNA: TGCGCCAGCTGGCCAGGGGTAGGTGTCGCTGGGGCCAACGTCCTGACTTTC; CDR3: CASWPGVGVAGANVLTF
size: .; J: TRBJ1-2; D: .; V: TRBV27; DNA: TGTGCCAGCAGTCGCGGAGGATTGCCCTATGGCTACACCTTC; CDR3: CASSRGGLPYGYTF
size: .; J: TRBJ1-6; D: .; V: TRBV5-1; DNA: TGCGCCAGCAGCTTCGATTGGGGGCCGAATTCACCCCTCCACTTT; CDR3: CASSFDWGPNSPLHF
size: .; J: TRBJ2-2; D: TRBD2; V: TRBV5-1; DNA: TGCGCCAGCAGCCCGACGGGACTAGTGGCCGGGGAGCTGTTTTTT; CDR3: CASSPTGLVAGELFF
size: .; J: TRBJ1-2; D: TRBD1; V: TRBV18; DNA: TGTGCCAGCTCACCAGACAGGGGGACTGGCTACACCTTC; CDR3: CASSPDRGTGYTF
size: .; J: TRBJ2-1; D: TRBD1; V: TRBV6-6; DNA: TGTGCCAGCAGTTATCGGGGACAGGGGGGCAATGAGCAGTTCTTC; CDR3: CASSYRGQGGNEQFF
size: .; J: TRBJ2-5; D: .; V: TRBV7-3; DNA: TGTGCCAGCAGCTTAACGAAGCATCAAGAGACCCAGTACTTC; CDR3: CASSLTKHQETQYF
size: .; J: TRBJ2-3; D: TRBD1; V: TRBV15; DNA: TGTGCCACCAGCTCGCGGACAGGGCGCACAGATACGCAGTATTTT; CDR3: CATSSRTGRTDTQYF
size: .; J: TRBJ1-6; D: .; V: TRBV21-1; DNA: TGTGCCAGCAGCAAGAGGGTCCAGAATTCACCCCTCCACTTT; CDR3: CASSKRVQNSPLHF
size: .; J: TRBJ2-3; D: TRBD2; V: TRBV5-1; DNA: TGCGCCAGCAGGACTAGCGGGGGGGTCTCTAGCACAGATACGCAGTATTTT; CDR3: CASRTSGGVSSTDTQYF
size: .; J: TRBJ1-6; D: .; V: TRBV18; DNA: TGTGCCAGCTCACCCCGGACAGACTCACCCCTCCACTTT; CDR3: CASSPRTDSPLHF
size: .; J: TRBJ1-1; D: .; V: TRBV6-1; DNA: TGTGCCAGCAGTGACAACGGGGGGACTGAAGCTTTCTTT; CDR3: CASSDNGGTEAFF
size: once; J: TRBJ2-1; D: .; V: TRBV19; DNA: TGTGCCAGTAGTGGGGGGACCCGAGAGAGCTACAATGAGCAGTTCTTC; CDR3: CASSGGTRESYNEQFF
size: .; J: TRBJ1-1; D: .; V: TRBV11-2; DNA: TGTGCCAGCAGCTTGATTCGGACAGCAACTGAAGCTTTCTTT; CDR3: CASSLIRTATEAFF
size: .; J: TRBJ1-1; D: TRBD1; V: TRBV5-5; DNA: TGTGCCAGCAGCTTAAGGCAGGGGGCATTCACGAACACTGAAGCTTTCTTT; CDR3: CASSLRQGAFTNTEAFF
size: .; J: TRBJ1-4; D: TRBD1; V: TRBV18; DNA: TGTGCCAGCTCACTTGGGACAGCTAATGAAAAACTGTTTTTT; CDR3: CASSLGTANEKLFF
size: .; J: TRBJ1-4; D: TRBD1; V: TRBV7-9; DNA: TGTGCCAGCAGCTCCGTAGGCAGGGGGACAACTAATGAAAAACTGTTTTTT; CDR3: CASSSVGRGTTNEKLFF